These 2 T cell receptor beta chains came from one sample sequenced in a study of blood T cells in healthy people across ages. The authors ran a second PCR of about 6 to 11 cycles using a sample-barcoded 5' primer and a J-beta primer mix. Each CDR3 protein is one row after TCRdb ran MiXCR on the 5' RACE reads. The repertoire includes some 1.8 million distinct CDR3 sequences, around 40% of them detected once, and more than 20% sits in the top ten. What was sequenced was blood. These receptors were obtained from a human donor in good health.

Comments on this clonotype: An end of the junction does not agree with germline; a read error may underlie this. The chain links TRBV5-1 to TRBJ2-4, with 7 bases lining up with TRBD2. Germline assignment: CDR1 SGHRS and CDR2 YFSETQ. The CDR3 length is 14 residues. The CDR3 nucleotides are TGCGCCAGCGGCTTGGGCCTGGCGGGGGACATTCAGTACTTC. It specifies CASGLGLAGDIQYF. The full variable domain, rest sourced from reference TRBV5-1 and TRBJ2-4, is KAGVTQTPRYLIKTRGQQVTLSCSPISGHRSVSWYQQTPGQGLQFLFEYFSETQRNKGNFPGRFSGRQFSNSRSEMNVSTLELGDSALYLCASGLGLAGDIQYFGAGTRLSVL.

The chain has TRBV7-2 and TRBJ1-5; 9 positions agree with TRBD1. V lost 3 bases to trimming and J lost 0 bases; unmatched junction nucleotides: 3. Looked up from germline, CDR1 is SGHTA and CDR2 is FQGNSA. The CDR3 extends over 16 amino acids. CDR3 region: CASSFTGGNSNQPQHF. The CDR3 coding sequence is TGTGCCAGCAGCTTTACAGGGGGCAATAGCAATCAGCCCCAGCATTTT.